The next 19 T cell receptor beta chains were all read from a single sample in a study of response to subunit inactivated influenza vaccine (dated by TCRdb to about 2018). Libraries were constructed by RT-PCR. The sequencer was an Illumina HiSeq 2500. TCRdb reran the public reads through fastp at Q25 and MiXCR, keeping productive beta chains. Each CDR3 protein appears once, grouped with its most common genes and DNA. A total of roughly 500,000 distinct CDR3 sequences appear in this sample, roughly 23% of them only once. Approximately 2.9% of the sample rests with the top ten. These same data were also listed under a study on T cells expressing NK-cell markers. The second study's authors report: 5'RACE template switching, by which a universal primer site and unique molecular identifiers were added, was used to make TCR beta cDNA libraries.

Here the sequenced sample was CD4+ T cells sorted from PBMCs, taken about 11 days after vaccination. These receptors all come from a man between 45 and 60 years old who received an inactivated influenza vaccine. Donor details come from another sample of the same person, matched by shared clones.

J is TRBJ2-7 and V is TRBV4-3; TRBD2 matches at 7 bases. The V gene end was trimmed by 0 bases and the J gene end by 0 bases; junction bases not matched to a gene: 5. The length of the CDR3 is 16 residues. CDR1 LGHNA and CDR2 YSLEER come from the germline V gene. This chain's CDR3 is CASSQDRWGGSYEQYF. CDR3 bases: TGCGCCAGCAGCCAAGATCGGTGGGGGGGCTCCTACGAGCAGTACTTC.

The chain combines TRBV6-4 with TRBJ1-1, with 9 bases matching TRBD1. The CDR3 spans 14 residues. With V trimmed by 7 bases and J by 5 bases, 8 bases remained unmatched. CDR1 and CDR2 from the germline V gene are MRHNA and SNTAGT. CDR3 loop: CASKEQGAATEAFF. The CDR3 DNA reads as TGTGCCAGCAAGGAACAGGGGGCAGCGACTGAAGCTTTCTTT.

Only a few counts were recorded for this clonotype. V and J are TRBV4-2 and TRBJ2-2, with D perhaps TRBD2 (6 bases). Trimming shortened V by 0 bases and J by 4 bases, and 15 bases separated the two germline ends. Germline-derived CDR1 and CDR2 are LGHNA and YNFKEQ. This CDR3 contains 17 residues. The DNA for the CDR3 is TGTGCCAGCAGCCAAGAGCCACAGCGGGTTGGCACCGGGGAGCTGTTTTTT. Encoded protein: CASSQEPQRVGTGELFF.

This clonotype showed up just a few times. The V and J genes are TRBV6-2 or TRBV6-3 and TRBJ2-7; TRBD1 is a possible D gene (6 bases). The CDR3 loop spans 16 amino acids. Germline-derived CDR1 and CDR2 are MNHEY and SVGEGT. Trimming pared 2 bases from V and 3 bases from J, leaving 17 bases between. The CDR3 here is CASSYDRGQSLYEQYF. In nucleotides, the CDR3 is TGTGCCAGCAGTTACGATCGCGGACAGTCTCTCTACGAGCAGTACTTC.

To note about this clonotype: One end of the junction fails to match germline, which may point to a read error. This chain links TRBV10-3 with TRBJ2-7, with TRBD1 matching over 8 bases. The CDR3 spans 13 residues. The V gene's germline CDR1 is ENHRY and CDR2 SYGVKD. CDR3 DNA sequence: TGTGACATCAGTGTGACAGGGGCCTACGAGCAGTACTTC. Its protein is CDISVTGAYEQYF.

As regards this clonotype: At one of its ends the junction is not consistent with the germline gene, which may arise from a read error. The rearrangement joins TRBV27 to TRBJ2-7; weak D call: TRBD1 (6 bases). Germline V lookup: CDR1 MNHEY, CDR2 SMNVEV (reference sequence). CDR3 length equals 15 residues. For the CDR3, the DNA is TGTGCCAGCAGTCTATCCGGAACAGGGTACCACGAGCAGTACTTC. Translated: CASSLSGTGYHEQYF.

The CDR3 sequence is CASSLPTQGLGTDTQYF. The DNA of the CDR3 is TGCGCCAGCAGCCTTCCAACCCAGGGGCTGGGCACAGATACGCAGTATTTT. The rearrangement links TRBV5-1 to TRBJ2-3; D may be TRBD1 (6 bases). This CDR3 is 17 amino acids long. The V end lost 4 bases, the J end lost 1 base, and 19 bases lay between the germline ends. The germline V gene has CDR1 SGHRS and CDR2 YFSETQ.

The CDR3 loop is CAIRDTNEQFF. The CDR3 nucleotides read TGTGCCATCAGAGACACCAATGAGCAGTTCTTC. The chain links TRBV10-3 to TRBJ2-1, with no clear D. The CDR3 covers 11 residues. Deletions cut 6 bases from V and 6 bases from J, with 6 bases between. CDR1 and CDR2 (germline): ENHRY, SYGVKD.

About this clonotype itself: The conserved closing phenylalanine or tryptophan is absent in this CDR3, likely reflecting a read error. The limits of the CDR3 on the DNA are not certain, so only TCRdb's listed CDR3 is given. The rearrangement joins TRBV7-2 to TRBJ2-5; the table's D gene call, TRBD2, was not cross checked with the DNA. The germline CDR1 and CDR2 sequences are SGHTA and FQGNSA. The CDR3 spans 15 residues, counting both ends. Here the CDR3 reads CASSLGLGQETQYFY.

This chain joins TRBV7-2 and TRBJ2-2; 11 bases align to TRBD2. Trimming took 7 bases from V and 7 from J; bases not matched to a gene: 11. Germline V CDR1 and CDR2: SGHTA, FQGNSA. This CDR3 has 16 amino acids. Here the CDR3 DNA reads TGTGCCAGCATCCCGACTAGCGGGGTCTTAGGCGGGGAGCTGTTTTTT. Translated: CASIPTSGVLGGELFF.

This clonotype was seen a handful of times. The chain links TRBV29-1 to TRBJ2-5; TRBD1 aligns across 12 bases. Germline V gives CDR1 SQVTM, CDR2 ANQGSEA. The CDR3 runs to 14 residues. With V trimmed by 3 bases and J by 5 bases, 4 bases remained unmatched. CDR3 in DNA: TGCAGCGTTGACGGGACAGGGGGCTGGGAGACCCAGTACTTC. Encoded protein: CSVDGTGGWETQYF.

The chain carries TRBV5-6 and TRBJ2-2, with unresolved D. Trimming took off 4 bases at V and 9 bases at J, with 13 bases between the two ends. This CDR3 comprises 13 residues. Germline CDR1 reads SGHDT; CDR2 reads YYEEEE. The CDR3 DNA reads as TGTGCCAGCAGCCCCGGACGGACCCGGGAGCTGTTTTTT. Translation: CASSPGRTRELFF.

This clonotype was observed a few times. The chain has TRBV4-1 and TRBJ2-7; 7 nucleotides line up with TRBD1. From germline, CDR1 is MGHRA and CDR2 YSYEKL. Trimming at V came to 2 bases and at J to 3 bases, leaving 7 bases not matched to a gene. This CDR3 region has 15 residues. The CDR3, as DNA: TGCGCCAGCAGCCAACGGGACAGTTCCTTCTACGAGCAGTACTTC. It yields the protein CASSQRDSSFYEQYF.

This chain links TRBV20-1 with TRBJ2-5; 8 nucleotides align to TRBD2. V lost 5 bases, J lost 5 bases, and 13 bases stayed unmatched. Germline V CDR1 and CDR2: DFQATT, SNEGSKA (reference sequence). The CDR3 is 15 residues long. CDR3: CSASGSGGRVETQYF. CDR3 in DNA: TGCAGTGCTTCCGGTTCGGGGGGGCGCGTGGAGACCCAGTACTTC.

The chain joins TRBV12-3 or TRBV12-4 to TRBJ2-1; 12 bases are a match to TRBD1. The V and J ends lost 2 bases and 8 bases, in that order; junction bases with no gene match: 4. CDR3 length equals 15 residues. This chain's CDR3 is CASSLMGTGGDEQFF. The CDR3 nucleotides read TGTGCCAGCAGTTTAATGGGGACAGGGGGCGATGAGCAGTTCTTC.

The gene calls are TRBV7-8 and TRBJ2-7, with TRBD2 matching over 7 bases. Germline V CDR1 and CDR2: SGHVS, FQNEAQ. The CDR3 is made up of 16 amino acids. With 5 bases clipped from V and 2 bases from J, the junction kept 12 bases outside the gene matches. The CDR3 DNA reads as TGTGCCAGCAGCCACTGGGGGGGAGTGGGAACCTACGAGCAGTACTTC. Protein sequence: CASSHWGGVGTYEQYF.

V and J are TRBV12-3 or TRBV12-4 and TRBJ1-6; maybe TRBD1 (6 bases). The CDR3 has 13 residues. CDR3 amino acids: CASRGGNHSPLHF. CDR3 in DNA: TGTGCTAGTAGAGGGGGGAATCATTCACCCCTCCACTTT.

V usage is TRBV5-1 and J usage is TRBJ2-7, with TRBD2 matching over 7 bases. This CDR3 spans 15 amino acids. Germline V gene lookup returns CDR1 SGHRS and CDR2 YFSETQ. V shed 2 bases, J shed 1 base, and the junction held 6 bases outside the gene matches. CDR3 nucleotide sequence: TGCGCCAGCAGCTTTCTAGCGGACCCATCCTACGAGCAGTACTTC. Protein: CASSFLADPSYEQYF.

There are a few counts of this clonotype. The chain recombines TRBV20-1 with TRBJ1-2, with D perhaps matching TRBD1 (5 bases). The CDR3 is 11 residues long. Germline V gives CDR1 DFQATT, CDR2 SNEGSKA (reference sequence). Trimming removed 4 bases from V and 8 bases from J, with 11 bases in between. Written as DNA, the CDR3 is TGCAGTGCTAACCCAGGGCTCGGCTACACCTTC. Protein product: CSANPGLGYTF.